One sample yielded the 16 T cell receptor beta chains listed below, sequenced in a study of T-cell memory formation after mild COVID-19. MiXCR, applied by TCRdb to the 5' RACE reads, yields one record per CDR3 protein. Of about 600,000 distinct CDR3 sequences in the sample, roughly 20% were seen once. Sequencing used PBMCs or a T cell subset sorted from them (not recorded which). These receptors were taken from an adult woman who had mild COVID-19 (a few samples of this study predate the infection). Cell type and time point are not known.

A few counts support this clonotype. The CDR3 sequence is CASSWTGLSNYGYTF. The CDR3 nucleotides are TGTGCCAGCAGCTGGACAGGATTGTCTAACTATGGCTACACCTTC. J is TRBJ1-2 and V is TRBV7-8; TRBD1 agrees at 7 bases. This CDR3 is 15 amino acids long. From germline, CDR1 is SGHVS and CDR2 FQNEAQ. V lost 4 bases and J lost 0; bases outside the gene matches: 5.

This rearrangement joins TRBV25-1 to TRBJ2-3; D call uncertain. Trimming shortened V by 6 bases and J by 1 base, and 17 bases separated the two germline ends. Germline V gene sequence: CDR1 MGHDK, CDR2 SYGVNS. This CDR3 spans 16 amino acids. The CDR3 loop reads CASSRGRRMGTDTQYF. In nucleotides, the CDR3 is TGTGCCAGCAGCCGAGGACGGCGCATGGGCACAGATACGCAGTATTTT.

There are a few counts of this clonotype. One junction end disagrees with the germline gene, perhaps due to a read error. The CDR3 loop is CASSPTPGSYEQYF. The DNA of the CDR3 is TGTGCTAGCAGCCCTACCCCCGGGAGCTACGAGCAGTACTTC. The chain recombines TRBV7-7 with TRBJ2-7; D perhaps matches TRBD2 (6 bases). This CDR3 is built from 14 residues. CDR1 and CDR2 (germline): SSHAT, FNYEAQ (reference sequence).

This clonotype was observed a handful of times. The chain recombines TRBV20-1 with TRBJ2-7, with D possibly TRBD1 on 5 matching bases. Per the germline V gene, CDR1 is DFQATT and CDR2 is SNEGSKA (reference sequence). V gave up 4 bases and J gave up 4 bases, with 20 bases separating them. CDR3 length: 15 residues. CDR3: CSAMKGVLLFYEQYF. CDR3 DNA sequence: TGCAGTGCTATGAAAGGGGTTCTCCTATTTTACGAGCAGTACTTC.

V gene TRBV4-3 combines with J gene TRBJ2-5; D is perhaps TRBD2 (5 bases). There are 15 residues in the CDR3. The V end was cut by 5 bases, the J end by 2 bases, with 15 bases between. Germline-derived CDR1 and CDR2 are LGHNA and YSLEER. CDR3 sequence reads: CASSVRDWWQETQYF. CDR3 nucleotide sequence: TGCGCCAGCAGCGTACGGGATTGGTGGCAAGAGACCCAGTACTTC.

This clonotype showed up just a few times. This chain links TRBV27 with TRBJ2-7, with 7 nucleotides matching TRBD1. Per germline, CDR1 MNHEY and CDR2 SMNVEV (reference sequence). The CDR3 is 15 residues long. With 2 bases clipped from V and 2 bases from J, the junction kept 6 bases outside the gene matches. The CDR3 sequence is CASSLQTGLPYEQYF. The CDR3 DNA sequence: TGTGCCAGCAGTTTACAGACAGGGCTACCCTACGAGCAGTACTTC.

V gene TRBV10-3 combines with J gene TRBJ2-1; D is perhaps TRBD1 (6 bases). Germline V gives CDR1 ENHRY, CDR2 SYGVKD. The CDR3 is 14 amino acids. Deletions cut 0 bases from V and 4 bases from J, with 7 bases between. Here the CDR3 DNA reads TGTGCCATCAGTGAGTCAAGGGGGTACAATGAGCAGTTCTTC. Encoded protein: CAISESRGYNEQFF.

The chain couples TRBV20-1 to TRBJ2-5; a weak D match, TRBD2 (7 bases). Germline values: CDR1 DFQATT, CDR2 SNEGSKA (reference sequence). The CDR3 has 17 amino acids. Between the trimmed V and J ends, which lost 4 bases and 5 bases, there was a span of 26 bases. The CDR3 region is CSATSPSGARGAETQYF. The CDR3 DNA reads TGCAGTGCTACCTCTCCGAGCGGGGCCCGGGGGGCGGAGACCCAGTACTTC.

The genes are TRBV14 and TRBJ2-7; TRBD2 matches 10 bases. Germline CDR1 reads SGHDN; CDR2 reads FVKESK. This CDR3 has 17 residues. The V and J ends lost 0 bases and 3 bases, in that order; junction bases with no gene match: 8. The CDR3 DNA follows: TGTGCCAGCAGCCAAGATCGGAAGGGACTAGCGAGCTACGAGCAGTACTTC. This codes for CASSQDRKGLASYEQYF.

This clonotype turned up a few times. V usage is TRBV7-9 and J usage is TRBJ2-7; TRBD2 matches at 8 bases. Looked up from germline, CDR1 is SEHNR and CDR2 is FQNEAQ (reference sequence). This CDR3 has 16 amino acids. Trimming took 1 base from V and 1 from J; bases not matched to a gene: 6. CDR3 nucleotides: TGTGCCAGCAGCTTAGTTAGCGGGATTAGATCCTACGAGCAGTACTTC. It yields the protein CASSLVSGIRSYEQYF.

This sequence joins TRBV5-1 and TRBJ2-4, with 7 nucleotides matching TRBD1. Per the germline V gene, CDR1 is SGHRS and CDR2 is YFSETQ. CDR3 size: 16 residues. V was pared by 4 bases and J by 1 base, with 8 bases of the junction left unmatched. As DNA, the CDR3 is TGCGCCAGCAGCCAAGTCTACAGGGGTGCCAAAAACATTCAGTACTTC. Protein: CASSQVYRGAKNIQYF.

The rearrangement joins TRBV5-1 to TRBJ2-7; no definite D call. In germline, CDR1 is SGHRS, CDR2 YFSETQ. V gave up 0 bases and J gave up 9 bases, with 13 bases separating them. The CDR3 runs 13 residues. The CDR3: CASSLGTVYWQYF. For the CDR3, the DNA is TGCGCCAGCAGCTTGGGGACCGTCTACTGGCAGTACTTC.

V gene TRBV6-5 combines with J gene TRBJ2-3; D uncertain. The CDR3 runs to 14 residues. Trimming removed 2 bases from V and 4 bases from J, with 10 bases in between. Germline CDR1 and CDR2: MNHEY and SVGAGI. DNA of the CDR3: TGTGCCAGCAGTTACGCGGTTAGCCCAGATACGCAGTATTTT. The encoded protein is CASSYAVSPDTQYF.

The chain has TRBV12-3 or TRBV12-4 and TRBJ2-1; perhaps D is TRBD1 or TRBD2 (5 bases each). Trimming took off 5 bases at V and 1 base at J, with 12 bases between the two ends. The CDR3 is 15 amino acids. The CDR3: CASSRDGVSYNEQFF. Written as DNA, the CDR3 is TGTGCCAGCAGTCGGGACGGGGTATCCTACAATGAGCAGTTCTTC.

This clonotype was observed a single time. The chain joins TRBV12-3 or TRBV12-4 to TRBJ2-7; D might be TRBD1 or TRBD2, each matching 5 bases. V shed 6 bases and J shed 3 bases, with 15 bases lying between them. This CDR3 contains 14 residues. The DNA for the CDR3 is TGTGCCAGCAGCCCCGGTGGGGACCGCTACGAGCAGTACTTC. This encodes CASSPGGDRYEQYF.

This clonotype was found a few times. The J gene is TRBJ2-3, the V gene TRBV30; D is possibly TRBD1 (5 bases). Looked up from germline, CDR1 is GTSNPN and CDR2 is SVGIG (reference sequence). The CDR3 has 13 amino acids. V gave up 4 bases and J gave up 4 bases, with 12 bases separating them. This chain's CDR3 is CAWNQGSADTQYF. CDR3 sequence (DNA): TGTGCCTGGAACCAGGGTAGTGCAGATACGCAGTATTTT. The full variable domain, completed using reference TRBV30 and TRBJ2-3, is SQTIHQWPATLVQPVGSPLSLECTVEGTSNPNLYWYRQAAGRGLQLLFYSVGIGQISSEVPQNLSASRPQDRQFILSSKKLLLSDSGFYLCAWNQGSADTQYFGPGTRLTVL.